This T cell receptor (beta chain) came from a study of blood T cell repertoires in COVID-19 (TCRdb year 2020). Context from the whole study: Collaborator samples came from the United States, Italy and Spain and covered acute and convalescent phases of COVID-19. The prospective study material was composed of cDNA or gDNA derived from T cells, B-cell-depleted T cells, or PBMCs. Subjects who had been exposed to COVID-19, were actively infected with it, or had recovered from it provided the deeply sampled blood TCRbeta repertoires that made up the dataset. A freely available public database, intended as a resource for researchers studying the immune response to SARS-CoV-2, is where the repertoires were released. Samples were obtained from the ongoing ImmuneRACE study (first 160 participants) and from 1,254 subjects provided by 6 global collaborators. A de-identified subject ID, COVID-19 status, age in years and sex were almost always included in the sample metadata. Where available, HLA class I and class II types were obtained from metadata supplied by the sample provider rather than from assay-based typing.

TCRbeta CDR3 regions were amplified from genomic DNA using the immunoSEQ Assay, a bias-controlled multiplex PCR. The published analysis was carried out like this. The number of nucleated cells in each sample was estimated from the amplification of reference gene primers within the assay. Sequence reads were collapsed and filtered to measure the absolute abundance of every unique TCRbeta CDR3 rearrangement. For each sample, productive Simpson clonality was calculated as the square root of Simpson's diversity index across productive rearrangements. TCRdb limited this immuneACCESS table to in-frame rearrangements with V and J called. A share of clones is missing; checked studies link under half to unresolved V genes, and the rest is unexplained. The DNA was the basis for D and trimming; V, J and clone size are from that table. The sample table lists about 380,000 clones, around 89% of them with a count of one. The ten largest account for more than 1% of the sample.

The germline V gene provides CDR1 SGHVS and CDR2 FQNEAQ. V loses 3 bases of germline sequence and J loses 0 bases, and the interval between the two ends is 6 bases. Taken from cysteine to phenylalanine, the CDR3 has 14 residues. Just CDR3 DNA is preserved here, 42 bases in frame from base 1. A note on this clone: Its antigen target is currently unknown. No per-base quality is available; no much larger clone lies one base away.

Study-wide findings and limitations: Clinical and demographic metadata were provided uncurated, with the amount varying by source and participant.

Participants in the prospective study were enrolled through a virtual design, were aged roughly 18 to 100 years, and lived in roughly 24 United States geographic areas. Cohort assignment in the prospective study relied on participant-reported clinical history from a screening survey and a study questionnaire. Recovered participants in ImmuneRACE Cohort 3 were defined as having two consecutive negative NP/OP PCR tests, clearance from a healthcare professional, or resolution of symptoms. In the prospective study, whole blood, serum and a nasopharyngeal or oropharyngeal swab were collected from each participant by mobile phlebotomists. Participants in the prospective study had the option to provide additional blood draws and questionnaires over a roughly 2-month period. Blood samples from the prospective study were shipped frozen or at room temperature prior to DNA extraction.

The specimen was PBMCs or T cells enriched from blood (not recorded which). The source is a woman in her late teens or twenties who had recovered from COVID-19. The chain is made from TRBV7-8 and TRBJ2-1; TRBD2 is possibly the D segment (6 matching bases). The encoded CDR3 is CASSLEGSYNEQFF. The sequenced DNA is TGTGCCAGCAGCTTGGAGGGCTCCTACAATGAGCAGTTCTTC.